These T cell receptor beta chains were read from a single sample in a study of cytomegalovirus exposure and HLA in healthy donors. Measured with immunoSEQ multiplex PCR; TCRdb has only the in-frame clones, and not every one. Altogether 140,000 or so clones are present, around 85% being singletons, with the ten largest covering less than 1.5%. Sequencing was carried out using PBMCs. These receptors originate from a female donor in good health and CMV-seronegative. Each CDR3 is given with its conserved first and last residue. D genes are given only for firm matches. A row's size may be missing; if present it is once, few, many or a size class.

size,J,V,D,CDR3,DNA
NA,TRBJ2-3,TRBV9,TRBD2,CASSLGTSGIADTQYF,TGTGCCAGCAGCTTAGGGACTAGCGGGATAGCAGATACGCAGTATTTT
once,TRBJ2-5,TRBV5-1,TRBD2,CASSLGELAGQETQYF,TGCGCCAGCAGCTTGGGCGAACTAGCGGGCCAAGAGACCCAGTACTTC
NA,TRBJ1-5,TRBV10-2,TRBD1,CASSDRLRDRGQPQHF,TGCGCCAGCAGTGACAGGTTGAGGGACAGGGGTCAGCCCCAGCATTTT
NA,TRBJ2-2,TRBV2,NA,CASSDWGDTGELFF,TGTGCCAGCAGTGACTGGGGCGACACCGGGGAGCTGTTTTTT
NA,TRBJ2-3,TRBV2,NA,CASSVNTQYF,TGTGCCAGCAGTGTAAATACGCAGTATTTT
NA,TRBJ1-1,TRBV6-4,NA,CASSDPPDTWTAEAFF,TGTGCCAGCAGTGACCCCCCGGACACTTGGACGGCTGAAGCTTTCTTT
NA,TRBJ2-7,TRBV5-1,NA,CASSLGGISYEQYF,TGCGCCAGCAGCTTGGGAGGCATCTCCTACGAGCAGTACTTC
once,TRBJ2-7,TRBV15,NA,CATSKGLINSYEQYF,TGTGCCACCAGCAAAGGACTGATAAACTCCTACGAGCAGTACTTC
NA,TRBJ1-2,TRBV20-1,NA,CSARDRGGYTF,TGCAGTGCTAGAGACAGGGGTGGCTACACCTTC
NA,TRBJ2-1,TRBV7-7,TRBD1,CASSDPTGVGEQFF,TGTGCTAGCAGCGACCCGACAGGGGTAGGAGAGCAGTTCTTC
NA,TRBJ2-5,TRBV14,TRBD1,CASSQGQGGRETQYF,TGTGCCAGCAGCCAGGGACAGGGGGGACGGGAGACCCAGTACTTC
once,TRBJ2-2,TRBV5-1,TRBD1,CASSLDEGAATGELFF,TGCGCCAGCAGCTTGGATGAGGGGGCGGCGACCGGGGAGCTGTTTTTT
NA,TRBJ1-2,TRBV19,NA,CASQGSYGYTF,TGTGCCAGTCAGGGTAGCTATGGCTACACCTTC
NA,TRBJ2-7,TRBV5-8,NA,CASSLKWTFDTYEQYF,TGTGCCAGCAGCTTAAAATGGACATTCGACACCTACGAGCAGTACTTC
once,TRBJ2-7,TRBV7-2,TRBD2,CASSLHTGTSGRSYEQYF,TGTGCCAGCAGCCTTCACACCGGGACTAGCGGACGCTCCTACGAGCAGTACTTC
NA,TRBJ2-7,TRBV4-1,NA,CASSQGQPYEQYF,TGCGCCAGCAGCCAAGGACAGCCCTACGAGCAGTACTTC
NA,TRBJ2-7,TRBV19,NA,CASSDDGNYEQYF,TGTGCCAGTAGTGATGACGGGAACTACGAGCAGTACTTC
NA,TRBJ2-3,TRBV19,TRBD1,CASSDRGSSATDTQYF,TGTGCCAGTAGCGACAGGGGGTCGTCGGCCACAGATACGCAGTATTTT
NA,TRBJ2-1,TRBV29-1,TRBD2,CSGDLGTSGSLLRNEQFF,TGCAGCGGGGACCTGGGCACTAGCGGGAGTTTACTGCGCAATGAGCAGTTCTTC
few,TRBJ2-3,TRBV5-1,NA,CASSGVNTDTQYF,TGCGCCAGCTCCGGGGTTAACACAGATACGCAGTATTTT
NA,TRBJ1-2,TRBV18,TRBD1,CASSAPGQGRGYTF,TGTGCCAGCTCAGCTCCGGGACAGGGGCGCGGCTACACCTTC
NA,TRBJ2-1,TRBV30,TRBD2,CAWSGTSGNYNEQFF,TGTGCCTGGAGTGGGACTAGCGGGAACTACAATGAGCAGTTCTTC
NA,TRBJ2-1,TRBV5-5,TRBD2,CASSLTPSGSQSYNEQFF,TGTGCCAGCAGCTTGACCCCTAGCGGGAGTCAATCCTACAATGAGCAGTTCTTC
NA,TRBJ2-1,TRBV7-3,TRBD2,CASSITSGSSYNEQFF,TGTGCCAGCAGCATAACTAGCGGAAGCTCCTACAATGAGCAGTTCTTC
NA,TRBJ1-2,TRBV6-6,NA,CASSPLDRANYGYTF,TGTGCCAGCAGCCCGCTGGACAGAGCTAACTATGGCTACACCTTC
NA,TRBJ2-4,TRBV4-1,TRBD1,CASSQAYQRGLGNIQYF,TGCGCCAGCAGCCAGGCCTATCAGAGGGGGCTGGGAAACATTCAGTACTTC
NA,TRBJ2-7,TRBV4-2,NA,CASSQGGDYEQYF,TGTGCCAGCAGCCAAGGAGGTGACTACGAGCAGTACTTC
NA,TRBJ2-3,TRBV7-2,TRBD2,CASSLEASGWTDTQYF,TGTGCCAGCAGCTTAGAGGCTAGCGGATGGACAGATACGCAGTATTTT
few,TRBJ1-5,TRBV19,TRBD1,CASSIGVGAQGFQPQHF,TGTGCCAGTAGTATAGGAGTCGGGGCACAGGGGTTTCAGCCCCAGCATTTT
NA,TRBJ2-7,TRBV30,TRBD1,CAWDRAPSVQYF,TGTGCCTGGGACAGGGCGCCCTCGGTGCAGTACTTC
once,TRBJ2-7,TRBV2,NA,CASSEDLAREQYF,TGTGCCAGCAGTGAGGACCTAGCAAGGGAGCAGTACTTC
NA,TRBJ2-3,TRBV14,TRBD1,CASSHIPGQGERASTDTQYF,TGTGCCAGCAGCCACATTCCGGGACAGGGAGAGCGTGCTAGCACAGATACGCAGTATTTT
NA,TRBJ1-4,TRBV15,TRBD1,CATSSAKGPGQLDEKLFF,TGTGCCACCAGCAGTGCCAAAGGCCCGGGACAGCTAGACGAAAAACTGTTTTTT
NA,TRBJ1-2,TRBV6-5,NA,CASSYGGRNYGYTF,TGTGCCAGCAGTTACGGCGGGAGGAACTATGGCTACACCTTC
few,TRBJ1-5,TRBV2,TRBD1,CASSADRGNQPQHF,TGTGCCAGCAGTGCAGACAGGGGGAATCAGCCCCAGCATTTT
NA,TRBJ2-1,TRBV6-6,TRBD2,CASWRSGLAGGNEQFF,TGTGCCAGCTGGCGATCCGGACTAGCGGGGGGCAATGAGCAGTTCTTC
NA,TRBJ1-4,TRBV30,TRBD1,CAWSGGTDLNEKLFF,TGTGCCTGGAGTGGGGGGACAGACTTAAATGAAAAACTGTTTTTT